The 23 T cell receptor beta chains below were found in one sample sequenced in a study of lymphopenia after photon versus proton radiotherapy. Profiling relied on immunoSEQ multiplex PCR, and the TCRdb table lists in-frame clones only, not all of them. The sample has 65,000 to 70,000 clones, just over 90% seen once. This specimen consisted of peripheral blood, obtained from a patient treated with photon-based radiotherapy. These receptors were obtained from a woman aged 65 to 85 with pancreatic cancer.

The chain uses TRBV29-1 and TRBJ2-3; D unresolved. The V gene lost 4 bases and the J gene lost 1 base, with 9 bases spanning the gap. Germline assignment: CDR1 SQVTM and CDR2 ANQGSEA. This CDR3 has 13 amino acids. The CDR3 bases are TGCAGCGTTGCCGATATGGGCACAGATACGCAGTATTTT. Protein: CSVADMGTDTQYF.

This chain uses TRBV7-9 with TRBJ2-1, with a tentative D call TRBD1 (6 bases). Between the trimmed V and J ends, which lost 4 bases and 0 bases, there was a span of 16 bases. There are 17 residues in the CDR3. Germline CDR1 reads SEHNR; CDR2 reads FQNEAQ (reference sequence). The CDR3 sequence is CASSSKGVPSSYNEQFF. In DNA form, the CDR3 reads TGTGCCAGCAGCTCTAAGGGGGTGCCTAGCTCCTACAATGAGCAGTTCTTC. The entire variable domain, with the rest obtained from reference TRBV7-9 and TRBJ2-1, is as follows: DTGVSQNPRHKITKRGQNVTFRCDPISEHNRLYWYRQTLGQGPEFLTYFQNEAQLEKSRLLSDRFSAERPKGSFSTLEIQRTEQGDSAMYLCASSSKGVPSSYNEQFFGPGTRLTVL.

The chain has TRBV9 and TRBJ1-1, with no clear D. V was pared by 4 bases and J by 5 bases, with 21 bases between. The CDR3 covers 16 residues. The germline gives CDR1 SGDLS, CDR2 YYNGEE. The chain's CDR3 is CASSPTTEGWGTEAFF. The CDR3 nucleotides read TGTGCCAGCAGCCCCACAACCGAGGGATGGGGTACTGAAGCTTTCTTT.

The chain links TRBV14 to TRBJ2-5; maybe TRBD1 (5 bases). With the DNA end fitting TRBJ2-7 better, the J assignment may be wrong. Germline CDR1 is SGHDN and CDR2 is FVKESK. The CDR3 has 14 amino acids. In nucleotides, the CDR3 is TGTGCCAGCAGCCAAGCGATGGGGCCCCACGAGCAGTACTTC. Its translation: CASSQAMGPHEQYF.

The chain is built from TRBV5-4 and TRBJ2-5, with TRBD1 as a possible D gene (7 bases). In germline, CDR1 is SGHNT, CDR2 YYREEE (reference sequence). The CDR3 totals 16 residues. V was cut by 3 bases and J by 5 bases, with 20 bases left in between. CDR3 nucleotide sequence: TGTGCCAGCAGCTCAAATCGCGGGACAGTGGGGGAGACCCAGTACTTC. Translating it yields CASSSNRGTVGETQYF.

This clone was detected once. This chain links TRBV19 with TRBJ1-2; the D gene is possibly TRBD1 (6 bases). V shed 6 bases and J shed 2 bases, with 19 bases lying between them. The CDR3 totals 16 residues. CDR1 and CDR2 from the germline V gene are LNHDA and SQIVND (reference sequence). DNA of the CDR3: TGTGCCAGTAGGGGCGGCCCAGGGGCTACGAACTATGGCTACACCTTC. Translated: CASRGGPGATNYGYTF.

This chain joins TRBV4-2 and TRBJ1-1; D not certain. The germline gives CDR1 LGHNA, CDR2 YNFKEQ. There are 14 residues in the CDR3. V was shortened by 0 bases and J by 1 base, with 6 bases between the two germline ends. The CDR3 loop reads CASSQEPGNTEAFF. Written as DNA, the CDR3 is TGTGCCAGCAGCCAAGAACCGGGGAACACTGAAGCTTTCTTT.

The chain combines TRBV5-3 with TRBJ2-1; D perhaps matches TRBD1 (7 bases). TRBV5-3 is an open reading frame whose function is uncertain. The CDR3 has 16 amino acids. Trimming shortened V by 2 bases and J by 5 bases, and 17 bases separated the two germline ends. CDR3 sequence (DNA): TGTGCCAGAAGCTTCTTCGACAGGGAGGTGCACAATGAGCAGTTCTTC. Its protein is CARSFFDREVHNEQFF.

The chain has TRBV29-1 and TRBJ1-5, with no clear D. Germline CDR1 reads SQVTM; CDR2 reads ANQGSEA. The CDR3 is 14 amino acids. Trimming left V 4 bases short and J 3 bases short, with 13 bases between. CDR3 loop: CSVALAGLNQPQHF. As DNA, the CDR3 is TGCAGCGTTGCTTTGGCAGGACTCAATCAGCCCCAGCATTTT.

V is TRBV5-5 and J is TRBJ2-7; no clear D. V was clipped by 1 base and J by 6 bases, with 8 bases between them. The CDR3 is 12 amino acids. Germline lookup yields CDR1 SGHKS and CDR2 YYEKEE (reference sequence). CDR3 in DNA: TGTGCCAGCAGCTTGAGCGAGTCCGAGCAGTACTTC. Protein sequence: CASSLSESEQYF.

V usage is TRBV27 and J usage is TRBJ2-7; 7 nucleotides align to TRBD1. The CDR3 spans 13 residues. V was clipped by 1 base and J by 5 bases; unmatched bases: 2. Germline CDR1 and CDR2: MNHEY and SMNVEV (reference sequence). The CDR3 DNA reads TGTGCCAGCAGTTTATGGCAGGGGGACGAGCAGTACTTC. Its protein product is CASSLWQGDEQYF.

This clone was counted a single time. V and J are TRBV18 and TRBJ1-1; no reliable D call. Germline V gene data show CDR1 as KGHSH and CDR2 as LQKENI. The CDR3 runs 15 residues. Trimming left V 2 bases short and J 1 base short, with 11 bases between. For the CDR3, the DNA is TGTGCCAGCTCACCATCGGAGAGGGAGAACACTGAAGCTTTCTTT. This encodes CASSPSERENTEAFF.

This clone was seen a single time. This chain uses TRBV15 with TRBJ2-1; 12 bases agree with TRBD2. This CDR3 is built from 16 residues. Trimming cost V 0 bases and J 8 bases; bases outside gene matches: 5. Germline V CDR1 and CDR2: LNHNV, YYDKDF (reference sequence). Written as DNA, the CDR3 is TGTGCCACCAGCAGAGATTCGACTAGCGGGAGATATGAGCAGTTCTTC. Translation: CATSRDSTSGRYEQFF.

V and J are TRBV7-8 and TRBJ2-1; 12 nucleotides align to TRBD2. The germline V gene has CDR1 SGHVS and CDR2 FQNEAQ. This CDR3 contains 14 residues. Trimming cost V 5 bases and J 13 bases; bases outside gene matches: 9. For the CDR3, the DNA is TGTGCCAGCAGCGCCCTAGCGGGAGGGCTCGGTCAGTTCTTC. Protein: CASSALAGGLGQFF.

The genes are TRBV11-2 and TRBJ2-1; 10 bases are shared with TRBD2. CDR1 and CDR2 from the germline V gene are SGHAT and FQNNGV. V was clipped by 3 bases and J by 6 bases; unmatched bases: 5. The CDR3 runs 15 residues. CDR3 loop: CASSFRASGSNEQFF. CDR3 nucleotides: TGTGCCAGCAGCTTTCGGGCTAGCGGGAGCAATGAGCAGTTCTTC.

This chain joins TRBV21-1 and TRBJ2-7; no DNA check was done on the table's D call, TRBD1. TRBV21-1 is marked as a pseudogene. The CDR3 spans 17 residues. The CDR3 is CASSTAGTGGEGYEQYF. The CDR3 region has the DNA TGTGCCAGCAGCACGGCCGGGACAGGGGGTGAGGGCTACGAGCAGTACTTC.

Only one count was recorded for this clone. The gene calls are TRBV2 and TRBJ2-7; 9 bases are shared with TRBD1. This CDR3 spans 13 amino acids. V dropped 4 bases and J dropped 3; count of bases not matched to a gene: 1. Germline V gene data show CDR1 as SNHLY and CDR2 as FYNNEI. This chain's CDR3 is CASSGTGVYEQYF. Here the CDR3 DNA reads TGTGCCAGCAGTGGGACAGGGGTCTACGAGCAGTACTTC.

The J gene is TRBJ2-1, the V gene TRBV11-2, with D unclear. Germline CDR1 SGHAT, CDR2 FQNNGV. V was shortened by 4 bases and J by 8 bases, with 15 bases between the two germline ends. CDR3 length: 14 amino acids. The CDR3 is CASSSDETWDEQFF. The CDR3 DNA sequence: TGTGCCAGCAGCTCCGACGAGACTTGGGATGAGCAGTTCTTC.

The rearrangement uses TRBV7-9 and TRBJ2-3; D remains ambiguous. V shed 3 bases and J shed 2 bases, with 0 bases lying between them. Germline V gene lookup returns CDR1 SEHNR and CDR2 FQNEAQ (reference sequence). The CDR3 is 11 amino acids. The CDR3 coding sequence is TGTGCCAGCAGCTTCACAGATACGCAGTATTTT. This codes for CASSFTDTQYF.

The J gene is TRBJ1-1, the V gene TRBV10-3, with 8 bases that match TRBD1. The length of the CDR3 is 14 residues. The germline V gene has CDR1 ENHRY and CDR2 SYGVKD. V shed 0 bases and J 7 bases; nucleotides not matched to a gene: 4. The CDR3 DNA is TGTGCCATCAGTGAGTCGACAGGGGTCTTTGAAGCTTTCTTT. It encodes CAISESTGVFEAFF.

This clone is a singleton in its sample. The chain has TRBV4-1 and TRBJ1-3; D gene uncertain. Germline CDR1 and CDR2: MGHRA and YSYEKL. Between the trimmed V and J ends, which lost 0 bases and 0 bases, there was a span of 9 bases. CDR3 size: 16 residues. CDR3 DNA: TGCGCCAGCAGCCAAGACCTACGGGGCTCTGGAAACACCATATATTTT. Protein sequence: CASSQDLRGSGNTIYF.

The chain couples TRBV27 to TRBJ2-1, with TRBD1 identical over 7 bases. CDR3 length: 16 amino acids. The V and J ends lost 6 bases and 5 bases, in that order; junction bases with no gene match: 13. In germline, CDR1 is MNHEY, CDR2 SMNVEV (reference sequence). CDR3 loop: CASSFRGRYLDNEQFF. The CDR3 DNA reads as TGTGCCAGCAGCTTTAGGGGGCGGTATCTCGACAATGAGCAGTTCTTC.

V is TRBV11-2 and J is TRBJ1-2, with 7 bases matching TRBD1. This CDR3 spans 15 amino acids. CDR1 and CDR2 (germline): SGHAT, FQNNGV. V lost 6 bases and J lost 2; bases outside the gene matches: 9. The CDR3 DNA follows: TGTGCCAGCAGTACCACCGGGACAGCAAACTATGGCTACACCTTC. Its translation is CASSTTGTANYGYTF.